The rows below give T cell receptor beta chains drawn from one sample of a study of technical replicates of blood from several donors. The assay was immunoSEQ multiplex PCR, and TCRdb's table has in-frame clones only and misses some. The sample gives roughly 72,000 clones, roughly 96% of which show up once; under 0.35% is in the top ten. The sample comprised T cells isolated from PBMCs. The origin of the receptors is a human donor in good health. Each CDR3 is given with its conserved first and last residue. The D gene is left open where the match is weak. Clone size appears in some rows only: once, few, many, or a class for an expanded clone.

>once|TRBJ1-1|.|TRBV27
TGTGCCAGCAGTTTAGGCAAAAACACTGAAGCTTTCTTT
CASSLGKNTEAFF
>.|TRBJ2-7|TRBD2|TRBV28
TGTGCCAGCAATTGGGACCGGGAGGTCTACGAGCAGTACTTC
CASNWDREVYEQYF
>.|TRBJ2-7|.|TRBV11-3
TGTGCCAGCAGCTTAGATCGCGAGCAGTACTTC
CASSLDREQYF
>.|TRBJ2-3|TRBD2|TRBV19
TGTGCCAGTAGTCCTAGCGGGACCCGCACAGATACGCAGTATTTT
CASSPSGTRTDTQYF
>.|TRBJ2-5|.|TRBV6-5
TGTGCCAGCAGTGCAGGGTTCGGGGAGACCCAGTACTTC
CASSAGFGETQYF
>.|TRBJ1-2|.|TRBV29-1
TGCAGCGTCCAACTAGTATGGACGGAGGGGCCTGGCTACACCTTC
CSVQLVWTEGPGYTF
>.|TRBJ2-1|.|TRBV29-1
TGCAGCGTTGCCCTTTTTTACAATGAGCAGTTCTTC
CSVALFYNEQFF
>once|TRBJ2-5|TRBD2|TRBV19
TGTGCCAGTAGCCAGGGACTAGCGGAAGAGACCCAGTACTTC
CASSQGLAEETQYF
>.|TRBJ2-3|TRBD2|TRBV27
TGTGCCAGCAGTTTCGCACCCGGGATAGCGGGAGGATCTTCCACAGATACGCAGTATTTT
CASSFAPGIAGGSSTDTQYF
>.|TRBJ2-7|.|TRBV12-1
TGTGCCAGCAGCTTACACACCTACGAGCAGTACTTC
CASSLHTYEQYF
>.|TRBJ2-4|TRBD2|TRBV6-1
TGTGCCAGCAGAACCGGGGGGGTCAAAAACATTCAGTACTTC
CASRTGGVKNIQYF
>.|TRBJ2-3|.|TRBV9
TGTGCCAGCAGCCAAACAGGGCTAGATACGCAGTATTTT
CASSQTGLDTQYF
>.|TRBJ2-7|.|TRBV29-1
TGCAGCGTCCTAGATCCGGGACTCGCCTACGAGCAGTACTTC
CSVLDPGLAYEQYF
>.|TRBJ2-7|.|TRBV5-8
TGTGCCAGCAGCGCCCTTCGGGGAGGATCCTACGAGCAGTACTTC
CASSALRGGSYEQYF
>.|TRBJ2-7|.|TRBV6-1
TGTGCCAGCAGGGCAGGGTTCCCACGGTACGAGCAGTACTTC
CASRAGFPRYEQYF
>.|TRBJ2-5|.|TRBV14
TGTGCCAGCAGCCAGCGAGAGACCCAGTACTTC
CASSQRETQYF
>.|TRBJ2-1|TRBD2|TRBV4-3
TGCGCCAGCAGCCAAGCGGCGGGAGGGACCTACAATGAGCAGTTCTTC
CASSQAAGGTYNEQFF
>.|TRBJ2-1|TRBD2|TRBV29-1
TGCAGCGCTATAGCGGGAGGGCCCTACAATGAGCAGTTCTTC
CSAIAGGPYNEQFF
>.|TRBJ1-3|TRBD1|TRBV5-6
TGTGCCAGCAGCTTGTTGACAGGGGGCGACTCTGGAAACACCATATATTTT
CASSLLTGGDSGNTIYF
>.|TRBJ2-1|.|TRBV5-1
TGCGCCAGCAGCTTGGCCGGCGAGGACTACAATGAGCAGTTCTTC
CASSLAGEDYNEQFF
>.|TRBJ1-2|.|TRBV6-5
TGTGCCAGCAGCGGACTTGCAGGGGATAACTATGGCTACACCTTC
CASSGLAGDNYGYTF
>.|TRBJ2-1|TRBD1|TRBV2
TGTGCCAGCAGCGCCGGGACAGGGGGCTATGAGCAGTTCTTC
CASSAGTGGYEQFF
>.|TRBJ2-3|.|TRBV15
TGTGCCACCAGCAGAGTGGGCAGCACAGATACGCAGTATTTT
CATSRVGSTDTQYF
>.|TRBJ1-2|TRBD1|TRBV29-1
TGCAGCGTTAACGGCGACAGGGGCCAAGCTAACTATGGCTACACCTTC
CSVNGDRGQANYGYTF
>.|TRBJ2-7|.|TRBV5-5
TGTGCCAGCCGGACCCCCGGGAGCTCCTACGAGCAGTACTTC
CASRTPGSSYEQYF
>.|TRBJ2-5|TRBD2|TRBV5-6
TGTGCCAGCAGCTTGGGACTAGCGGGAGGATTGGAGACCCAGTACTTC
CASSLGLAGGLETQYF
>.|TRBJ2-3|TRBD2|TRBV5-1
TGCGCCAGCAGTCTCTCGAGCGGGAGGACAGATACGCAGTATTTT
CASSLSSGRTDTQYF
>.|TRBJ1-2|TRBD1|TRBV7-2
TGTGCCAGCAGCTCGGGACAGGGGGCATCTGGCTACACCTTC
CASSSGQGASGYTF
>.|TRBJ2-3|.|TRBV19
TGTGCCCAAATAGTTCTCTGGGATACGCAGTATTTT
CAQIVLWDTQYF
>.|TRBJ2-1|.|TRBV20-1
TGCAGTGCTTTATTGAATGAGCAGTTCTTC
CSALLNEQFF
>.|TRBJ1-5|TRBD1|TRBV6-4
TGTGCCAGCAGTACCGGGACAGGAAGCGATCAGCCCCAGCATTTT
CASSTGTGSDQPQHF
>.|TRBJ2-7|.|TRBV29-1
TGCAGCGTTCCTAGCGTCTACAACTCCTACGAGCAGTACTTC
CSVPSVYNSYEQYF
>.|TRBJ2-7|.|TRBV11-2
TGTGCCAGCAGCGCCCAGTGGGAGCAGTACTTC
CASSAQWEQYF
>.|TRBJ2-3|.|TRBV5-1
TGCGCCAGCAATAAGACTCCCACAGATACGCAGTATTTT
CASNKTPTDTQYF
>.|TRBJ2-7|TRBD1|TRBV5-4
TGTGCCAGCAGCTTGCTGACAGGGGCTTTGTACGAGCAGTACTTC
CASSLLTGALYEQYF
>.|TRBJ1-2|.|TRBV23-1
TGCGCCAGCAGTCAATCTCGGGGAATCGACACCCCGTATTATAACTATGGCTACACCTTC
CASSQSRGIDTPYYNYGYTF
>.|TRBJ1-4|TRBD1|TRBV9
TGTGCCAGCAGCGTAGGACAACAGGGGAATGAAAAACTGTTTTTT
CASSVGQQGNEKLFF
>.|TRBJ2-1|TRBD2|TRBV7-9
TGTGCCAGCAGCTTAAACCCGACCGCCCCAGCGGGGAATGAGCAGTTCTTC
CASSLNPTAPAGNEQFF
>.|TRBJ1-5|TRBD1|TRBV5-1
TGCGCCAGCAGCTTAACAGGGACAGATCAGCCCCAGCATTTT
CASSLTGTDQPQHF
>.|TRBJ1-2|.|TRBV27
TGTGCCAGCAGTTCCTCACAGGTCTATGGCTACACCTTC
CASSSSQVYGYTF